This T cell receptor (beta chain) was captured by sequencing in a study of blood T cell repertoires in COVID-19. Looking at the study overall: The origin of the acute and convalescent COVID-19 samples was the United States, Italy and Spain. The cDNA or gDNA used as material had been derived from T cells, B-cell-depleted T cells, or PBMCs.

Trimming removed 0 bases from V and 7 bases from J; junction bases left unmatched: 6. Germline V gives CDR1 SEHNR, CDR2 FQNEAQ (reference sequence). The length of the CDR3 is 16 residues. In the original processing: Amplification of reference gene primers provided the estimated nucleated cell counts. Produced via immunoSEQ multiplex PCR; TCRdb's table is partial and in-frame only. D and trimming were read from the DNA, whereas the V and J calls and clone size are those reported in that table. Of 85,000 to 130,000 clones in the sample, roughly 92% were seen once. This TCR was recovered from a man between 60 and 70 years old with acute or convalescent COVID-19. The material sequenced was peripheral blood. The chain employs TRBV7-9 and TRBJ1-6; 7 bases fit TRBD1. In nucleotides, the CDR3 is TGTGCCAGCAGCTTAGCTGGGGGGACAGAGAATTCACCCCTCCACTTT. Its protein product is CASSLAGGTENSPLHF.